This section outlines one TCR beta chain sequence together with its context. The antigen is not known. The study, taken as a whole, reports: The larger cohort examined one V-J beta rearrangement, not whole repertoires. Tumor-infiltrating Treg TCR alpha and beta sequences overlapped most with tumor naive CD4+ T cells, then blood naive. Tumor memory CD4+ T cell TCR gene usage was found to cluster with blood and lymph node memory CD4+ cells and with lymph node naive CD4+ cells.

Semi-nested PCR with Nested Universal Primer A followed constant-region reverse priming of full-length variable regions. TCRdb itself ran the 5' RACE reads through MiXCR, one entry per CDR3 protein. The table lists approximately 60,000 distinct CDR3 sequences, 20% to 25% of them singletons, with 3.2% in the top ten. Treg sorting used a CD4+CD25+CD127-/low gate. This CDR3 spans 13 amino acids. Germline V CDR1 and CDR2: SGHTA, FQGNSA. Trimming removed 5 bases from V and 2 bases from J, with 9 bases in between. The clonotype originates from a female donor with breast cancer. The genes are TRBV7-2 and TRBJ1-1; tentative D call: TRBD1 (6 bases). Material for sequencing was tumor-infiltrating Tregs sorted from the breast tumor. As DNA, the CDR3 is TGTGCCAGCAGCACACAGGGTAACACTGAAGCTTTCTTT. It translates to CASSTQGNTEAFF.